The source of this T cell receptor beta chain is a study of blood T cell repertoires in COVID-19. The wider study: There were acute and convalescent COVID-19 samples, and they came from the United States, Italy and Spain.

This CDR3 region has 15 residues. Trimming cost V 10 bases and J 1 base, with 18 bases left between them. Per the germline V gene, CDR1 is MDHEN and CDR2 is SYDVKM. Original methodology: Estimation of nucleated cell counts relied on the amplification of reference gene primers. TCRdb's table, derived via immunoSEQ multiplex PCR, lists solely in-frame clones and lacks some. That table gives V, J and clone size, and the DNA gave D and trimming. This table holds about 99,000 clones, about four fifths found once. This clone was seen a single time. The receptor was derived from an elderly woman with active or convalescent COVID-19. The material sequenced was peripheral blood. This chain links TRBV28 with TRBJ2-3; D perhaps matches TRBD1 (5 bases). CDR3 protein: CATPGAWQGTDTQYF. The CDR3 DNA reads as TGTGCCACCCCTGGGGCGTGGCAGGGCACAGATACGCAGTATTTT.